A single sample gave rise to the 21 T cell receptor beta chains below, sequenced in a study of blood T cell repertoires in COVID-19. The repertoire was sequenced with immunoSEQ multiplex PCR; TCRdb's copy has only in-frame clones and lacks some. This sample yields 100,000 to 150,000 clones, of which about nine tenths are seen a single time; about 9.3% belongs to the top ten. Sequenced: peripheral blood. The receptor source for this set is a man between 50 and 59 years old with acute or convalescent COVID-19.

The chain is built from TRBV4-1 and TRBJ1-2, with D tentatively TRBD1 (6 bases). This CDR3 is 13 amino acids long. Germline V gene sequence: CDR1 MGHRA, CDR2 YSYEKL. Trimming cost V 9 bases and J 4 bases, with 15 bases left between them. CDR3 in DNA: TGCGCCAGTCATGAACAGGGTGGCTATGGCTACACCTTC. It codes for CASHEQGGYGYTF.

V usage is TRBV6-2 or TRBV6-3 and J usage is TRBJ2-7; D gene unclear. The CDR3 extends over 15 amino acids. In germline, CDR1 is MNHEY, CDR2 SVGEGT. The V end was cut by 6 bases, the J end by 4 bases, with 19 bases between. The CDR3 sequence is CASSRRFAVAYEQYF. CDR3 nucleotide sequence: TGTGCCAGCAGCCGCCGGTTCGCGGTAGCATACGAGCAGTACTTC.

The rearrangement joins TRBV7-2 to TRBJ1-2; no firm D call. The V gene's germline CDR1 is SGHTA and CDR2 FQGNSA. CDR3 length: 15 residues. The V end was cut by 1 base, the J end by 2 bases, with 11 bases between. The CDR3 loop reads CASSLVLGGNYGYTF. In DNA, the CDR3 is TGTGCCAGCAGCTTAGTTCTGGGAGGAAACTATGGCTACACCTTC.

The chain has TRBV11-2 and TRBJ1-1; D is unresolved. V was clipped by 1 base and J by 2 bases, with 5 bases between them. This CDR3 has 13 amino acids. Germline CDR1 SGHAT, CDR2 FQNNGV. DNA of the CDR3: TGTGCCAGCAGCTTAGTTCTTAACACTGAAGCTTTCTTT. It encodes CASSLVLNTEAFF.

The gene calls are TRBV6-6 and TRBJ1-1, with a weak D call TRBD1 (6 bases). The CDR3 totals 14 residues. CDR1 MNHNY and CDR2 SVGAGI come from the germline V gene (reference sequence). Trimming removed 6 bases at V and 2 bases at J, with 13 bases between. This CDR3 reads CASRRRGLNTEAFF. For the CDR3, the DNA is TGTGCCAGCAGGAGGCGGGGGCTAAACACTGAAGCTTTCTTT.

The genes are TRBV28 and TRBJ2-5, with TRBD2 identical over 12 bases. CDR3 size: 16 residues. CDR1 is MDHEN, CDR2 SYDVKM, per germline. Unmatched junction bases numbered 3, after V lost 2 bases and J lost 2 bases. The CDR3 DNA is TGTGCCAGCAGTTTAGGGCTAGCGGGAGGGCAAGAGACCCAGTACTTC. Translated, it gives CASSLGLAGGQETQYF.

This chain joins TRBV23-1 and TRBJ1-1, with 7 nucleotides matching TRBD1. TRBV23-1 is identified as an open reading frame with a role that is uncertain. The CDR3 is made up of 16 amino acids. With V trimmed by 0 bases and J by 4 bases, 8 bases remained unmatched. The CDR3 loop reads CASSQSNRGSPTEAFF. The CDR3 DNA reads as TGCGCCAGCAGTCAATCGAACAGGGGAAGTCCCACTGAAGCTTTCTTT.

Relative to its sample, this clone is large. CDR3 loop: CASSYSGGMDTEAFF. The CDR3 DNA follows: TGTGCCAGCAGTTACTCAGGGGGCATGGACACTGAAGCTTTCTTT. The V and J genes are TRBV6-5 and TRBJ1-1; the match to TRBD1 covers 7 bases. J gave up 3 bases and V 0 bases, and 4 bases lay outside the gene matches. This CDR3 comprises 15 residues. The germline gives CDR1 MNHEY, CDR2 SVGAGI.

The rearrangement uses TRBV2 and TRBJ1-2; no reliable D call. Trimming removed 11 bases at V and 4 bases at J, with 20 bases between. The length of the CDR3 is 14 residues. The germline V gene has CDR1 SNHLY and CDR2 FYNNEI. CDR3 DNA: TGTGCCTGGGGAGGAATTTCGATCAGCTATGGCTACACCTTC. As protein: CAWGGISISYGYTF.

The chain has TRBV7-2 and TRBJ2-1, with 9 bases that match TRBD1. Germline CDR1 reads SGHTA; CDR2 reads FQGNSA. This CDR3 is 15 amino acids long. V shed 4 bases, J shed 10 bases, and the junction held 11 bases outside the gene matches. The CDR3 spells CASSYRDRVVWEQFF. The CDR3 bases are TGTGCCAGCAGCTACCGGGACAGGGTAGTTTGGGAGCAGTTCTTC. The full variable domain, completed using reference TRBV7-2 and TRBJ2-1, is GAGVSQSPSNKVTEKGKDVELRCDPISGHTALYWYRQSLGQGLEFLIYFQGNSAPDKSGLPSDRFSAERTGGSVSTLTIQRTQQEDSAVYLCASSYRDRVVWEQFFGPGTRLTVL.

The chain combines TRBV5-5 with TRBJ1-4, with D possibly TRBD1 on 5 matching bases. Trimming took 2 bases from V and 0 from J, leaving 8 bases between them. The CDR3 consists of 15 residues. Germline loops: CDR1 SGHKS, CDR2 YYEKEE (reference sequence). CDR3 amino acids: CASSLVGATNEKLFF. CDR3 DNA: TGTGCCAGCAGCTTAGTAGGGGCAACTAATGAAAAACTGTTTTTT.

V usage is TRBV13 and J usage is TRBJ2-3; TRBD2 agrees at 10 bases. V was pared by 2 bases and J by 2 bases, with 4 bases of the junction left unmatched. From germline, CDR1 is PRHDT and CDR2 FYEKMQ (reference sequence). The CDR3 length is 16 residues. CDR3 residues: CASSLRTSGYTDTQYF. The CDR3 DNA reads TGTGCCAGCAGCTTAAGGACTAGCGGATACACAGATACGCAGTATTTT. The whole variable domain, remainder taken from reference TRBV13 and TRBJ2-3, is AAGVIQSPRHLIKEKRETATLKCYPIPRHDTVYWYQQGPGQDPQFLISFYEKMQSDKGSIPDRFSAQQFSDYHSELNMSSLELGDSALYFCASSLRTSGYTDTQYFGPGTRLTVL.

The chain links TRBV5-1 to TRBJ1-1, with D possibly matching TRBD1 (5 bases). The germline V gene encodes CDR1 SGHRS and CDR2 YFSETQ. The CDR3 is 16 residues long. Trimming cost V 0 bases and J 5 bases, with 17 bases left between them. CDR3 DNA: TGCGCCAGCAGCTTGGAGCAAGGAGGGGAACCGACTGAAGCTTTCTTT. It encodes CASSLEQGGEPTEAFF.

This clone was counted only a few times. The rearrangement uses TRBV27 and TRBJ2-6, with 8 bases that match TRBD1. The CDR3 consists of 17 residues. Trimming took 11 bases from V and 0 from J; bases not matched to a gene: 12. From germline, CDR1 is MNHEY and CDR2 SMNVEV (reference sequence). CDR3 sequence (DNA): TGTGCCTCATCCAGGGGGCACACCGCCTCTGGGGCCAACGTCCTGACTTTC. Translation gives CASSRGHTASGANVLTF.

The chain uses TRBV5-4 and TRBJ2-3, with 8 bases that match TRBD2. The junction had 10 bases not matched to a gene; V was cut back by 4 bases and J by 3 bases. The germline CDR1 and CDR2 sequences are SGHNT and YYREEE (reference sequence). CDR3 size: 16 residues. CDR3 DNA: TGTGCCAGCAGCAGAGTCGGACTAGCCGAAACAGATACGCAGTATTTT. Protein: CASSRVGLAETDTQYF.

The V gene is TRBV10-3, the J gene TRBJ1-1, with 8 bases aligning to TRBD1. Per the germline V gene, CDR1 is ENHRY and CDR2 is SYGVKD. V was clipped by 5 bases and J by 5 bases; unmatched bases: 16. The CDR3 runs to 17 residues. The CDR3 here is CAISNPGQGLIGTEAFF. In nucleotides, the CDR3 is TGTGCCATCAGTAACCCTGGACAGGGCCTGATAGGGACTGAAGCTTTCTTT.

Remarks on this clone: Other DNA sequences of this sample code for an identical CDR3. The chain's CDR3 is CASSLGGTSNQPQHF. In DNA form, the CDR3 reads TGTGCCAGCAGTTTGGGGGGGACTAGCAATCAGCCCCAGCATTTT. This chain connects TRBV28 to TRBJ1-5; a weak D match, TRBD1 (5 bases). This CDR3 has 15 amino acids. Germline V gene lookup returns CDR1 MDHEN and CDR2 SYDVKM. The V end lost 3 bases, the J end lost 0 bases, and 9 bases lay between the germline ends. The variable domain in full, completed from reference TRBV28 and TRBJ1-5, reads DVKVTQSSRYLVKRTGEKVFLECVQDMDHENMFWYRQDPGLGLRLIYFSYDVKMKEKGDIPEGYSVSREKKERFSLILESASTNQTSMYLCASSLGGTSNQPQHFGDGTRLSIL.

The CDR3 is CASSQYGQGLSPLHF. Written as DNA, the CDR3 is TGCGCCAGCAGCCAATATGGACAGGGTTTATCACCCCTCCACTTT. The V gene is TRBV4-1, the J gene TRBJ1-6; 8 nucleotides match TRBD1. Germline trimming cut 2 bases from V and 10 bases from J; bases unmatched to any gene: 7. The CDR3 covers 15 residues. Per the germline V gene, CDR1 is MGHRA and CDR2 is YSYEKL.

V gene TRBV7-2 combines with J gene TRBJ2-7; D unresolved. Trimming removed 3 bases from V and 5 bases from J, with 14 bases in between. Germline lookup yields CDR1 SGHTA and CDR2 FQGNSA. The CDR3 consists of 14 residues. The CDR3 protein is CASSLRLMSHEQYF. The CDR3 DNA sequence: TGTGCCAGCAGCTTGCGGCTAATGTCCCACGAGCAGTACTTC.

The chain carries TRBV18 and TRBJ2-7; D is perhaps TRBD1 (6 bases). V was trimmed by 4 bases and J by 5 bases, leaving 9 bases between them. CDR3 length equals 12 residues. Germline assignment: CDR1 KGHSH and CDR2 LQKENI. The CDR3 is CASSLDSNEQYF. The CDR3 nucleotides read TGTGCCAGCTCACTGGACAGCAACGAGCAGTACTTC. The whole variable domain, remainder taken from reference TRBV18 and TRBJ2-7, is NAGVMQNPRHLVRRRGQEARLRCSPMKGHSHVYWYRQLPEEGLKFMVYLQKENIIDESGMPKERFSAEFPKEGPSILRIQQVVRGDSAAYFCASSLDSNEQYFGPGTRLTVT.

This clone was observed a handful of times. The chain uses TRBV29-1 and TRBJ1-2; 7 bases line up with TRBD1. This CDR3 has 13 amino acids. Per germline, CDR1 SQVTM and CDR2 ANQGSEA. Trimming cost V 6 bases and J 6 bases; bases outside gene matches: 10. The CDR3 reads CSVGAYQGDGYTF. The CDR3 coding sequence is TGCAGCGTCGGGGCCTACCAGGGGGATGGCTACACCTTC.